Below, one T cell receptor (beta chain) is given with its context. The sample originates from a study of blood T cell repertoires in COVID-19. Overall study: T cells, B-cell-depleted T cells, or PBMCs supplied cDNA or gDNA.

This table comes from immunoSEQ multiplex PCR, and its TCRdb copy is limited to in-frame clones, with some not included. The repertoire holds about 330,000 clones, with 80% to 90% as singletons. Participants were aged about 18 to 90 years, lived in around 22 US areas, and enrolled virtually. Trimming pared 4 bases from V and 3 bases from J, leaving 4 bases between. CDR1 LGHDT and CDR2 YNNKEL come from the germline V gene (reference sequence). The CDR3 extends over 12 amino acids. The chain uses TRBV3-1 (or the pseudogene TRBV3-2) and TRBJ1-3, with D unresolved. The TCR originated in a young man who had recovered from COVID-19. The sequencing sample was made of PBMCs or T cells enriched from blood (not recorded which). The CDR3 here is CASSPGGNTIYF. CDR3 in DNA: TGTGCCAGCAGCCCGGGTGGAAACACCATATATTTT.